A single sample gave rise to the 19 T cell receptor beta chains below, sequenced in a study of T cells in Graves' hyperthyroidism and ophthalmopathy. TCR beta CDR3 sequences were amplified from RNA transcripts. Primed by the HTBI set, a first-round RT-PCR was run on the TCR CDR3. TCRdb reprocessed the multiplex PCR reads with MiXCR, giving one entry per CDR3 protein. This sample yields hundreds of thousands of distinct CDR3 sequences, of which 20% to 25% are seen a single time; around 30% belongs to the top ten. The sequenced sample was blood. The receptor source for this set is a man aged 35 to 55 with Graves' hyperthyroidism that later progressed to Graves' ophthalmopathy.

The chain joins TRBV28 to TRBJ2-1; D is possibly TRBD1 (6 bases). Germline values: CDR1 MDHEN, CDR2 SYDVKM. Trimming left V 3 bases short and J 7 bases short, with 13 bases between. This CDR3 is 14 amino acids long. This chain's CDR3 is CASSFFDRRNEQFF. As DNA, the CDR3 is TGTGCCAGCAGTTTCTTCGACAGGAGAAATGAGCAGTTCTTC.

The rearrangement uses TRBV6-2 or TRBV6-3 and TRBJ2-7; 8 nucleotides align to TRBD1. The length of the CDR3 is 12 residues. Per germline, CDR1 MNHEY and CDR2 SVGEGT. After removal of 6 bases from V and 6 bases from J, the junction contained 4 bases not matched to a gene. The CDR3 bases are TGTGCCAGCAGGAAGACAGGGGCCGAGCAGTACTTC. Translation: CASRKTGAEQYF.

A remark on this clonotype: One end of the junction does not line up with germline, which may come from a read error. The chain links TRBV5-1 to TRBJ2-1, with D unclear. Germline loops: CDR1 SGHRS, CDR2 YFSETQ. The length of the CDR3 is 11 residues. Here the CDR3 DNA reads TGCGCCAGCAGCACCCTAAATCTTTGGTTTTTC. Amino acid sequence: CASSTLNLWFF.

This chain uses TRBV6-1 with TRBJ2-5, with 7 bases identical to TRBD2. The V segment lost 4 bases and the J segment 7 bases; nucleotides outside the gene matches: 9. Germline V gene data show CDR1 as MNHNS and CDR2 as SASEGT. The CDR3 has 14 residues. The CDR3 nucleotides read TGTGCCAGCAGTGCCGGGACTAACTCGCCGACCCAGTACTTC. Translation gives CASSAGTNSPTQYF.

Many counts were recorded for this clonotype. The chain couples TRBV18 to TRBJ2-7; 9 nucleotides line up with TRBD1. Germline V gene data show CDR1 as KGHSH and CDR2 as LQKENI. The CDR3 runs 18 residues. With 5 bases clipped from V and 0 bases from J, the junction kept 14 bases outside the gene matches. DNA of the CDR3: TGTGCCAGCTCAATCTCACCATCCGGGACAGGGAGCTCCTACGAGCAGTACTTC. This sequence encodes CASSISPSGTGSSYEQYF.

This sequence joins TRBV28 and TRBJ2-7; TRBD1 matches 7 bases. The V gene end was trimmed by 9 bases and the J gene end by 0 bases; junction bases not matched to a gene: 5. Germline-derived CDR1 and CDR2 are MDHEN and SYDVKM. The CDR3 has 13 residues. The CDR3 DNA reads TGTGCCAGTGGGACAGTGAGCTCCTACGAGCAGTACTTC. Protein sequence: CASGTVSSYEQYF.

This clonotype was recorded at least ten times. This CDR3 reads CASSASGTSVGTDTQYF. CDR3 DNA: TGTGCCAGCAGCGCCTCCGGGACTAGCGTGGGGACAGATACGCAGTATTTT. The chain employs TRBV9 and TRBJ2-3; the match to TRBD2 covers 10 bases. CDR3 length: 17 amino acids. Per germline, CDR1 SGDLS and CDR2 YYNGEE. V was clipped by 3 bases and J by 3 bases; unmatched bases: 10.

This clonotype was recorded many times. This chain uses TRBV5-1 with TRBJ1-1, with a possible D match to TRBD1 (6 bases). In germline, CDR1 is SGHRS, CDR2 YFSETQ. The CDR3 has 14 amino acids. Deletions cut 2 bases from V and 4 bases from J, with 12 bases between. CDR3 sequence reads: CASSFDRTSTEAFF. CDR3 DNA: TGCGCCAGCAGCTTCGACAGGACGAGCACTGAAGCTTTCTTT. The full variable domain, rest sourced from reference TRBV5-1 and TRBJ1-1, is KAGVTQTPRYLIKTRGQQVTLSCSPISGHRSVSWYQQTPGQGLQFLFEYFSETQRNKGNFPGRFSGRQFSNSRSEMNVSTLELGDSALYLCASSFDRTSTEAFFGQGTRLTVV.

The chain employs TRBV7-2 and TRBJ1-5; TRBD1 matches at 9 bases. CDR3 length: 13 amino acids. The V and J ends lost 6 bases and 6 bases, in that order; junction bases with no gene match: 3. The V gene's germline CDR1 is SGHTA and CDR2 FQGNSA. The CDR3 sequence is CASRTGGSQPQHF. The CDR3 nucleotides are TGTGCCAGCAGGACAGGGGGGAGTCAGCCCCAGCATTTT.

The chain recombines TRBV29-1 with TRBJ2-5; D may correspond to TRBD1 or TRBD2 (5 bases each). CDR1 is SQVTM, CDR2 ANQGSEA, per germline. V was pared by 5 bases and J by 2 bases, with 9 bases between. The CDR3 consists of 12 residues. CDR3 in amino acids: CSVKWGQETQYF. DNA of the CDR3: TGCAGCGTTAAGTGGGGGCAAGAGACCCAGTACTTC.

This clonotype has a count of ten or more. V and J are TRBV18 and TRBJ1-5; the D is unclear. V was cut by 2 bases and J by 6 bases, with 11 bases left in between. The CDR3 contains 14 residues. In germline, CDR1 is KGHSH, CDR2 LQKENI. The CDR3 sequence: CASSPDQAGQPQHF. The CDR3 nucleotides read TGTGCCAGCTCACCAGACCAGGCGGGTCAGCCCCAGCATTTT.

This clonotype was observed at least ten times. CDR3: CASSLSYYEQYF. The CDR3 DNA reads as TGTGCCAGCAGTTTAAGCTACTACGAGCAGTACTTC. The chain joins TRBV28 to TRBJ2-7, with unresolved D. CDR1 and CDR2 from the germline V gene are MDHEN and SYDVKM. V lost 2 bases and J 3 bases, leaving 5 bases between the germline ends. The CDR3 runs to 12 residues. Supplemented by reference TRBV28 and TRBJ2-7, the full variable domain reads DVKVTQSSRYLVKRTGEKVFLECVQDMDHENMFWYRQDPGLGLRLIYFSYDVKMKEKGDIPEGYSVSREKKERFSLILESASTNQTSMYLCASSLSYYEQYFGPGTRLTVT.

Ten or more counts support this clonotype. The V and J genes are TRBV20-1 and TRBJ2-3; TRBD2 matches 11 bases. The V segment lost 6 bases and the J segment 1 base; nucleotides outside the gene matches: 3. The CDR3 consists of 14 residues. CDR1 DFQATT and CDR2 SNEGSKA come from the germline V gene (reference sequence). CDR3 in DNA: TGCAGTGCCGGGACTAGCGGACGCACAGATACGCAGTATTTT. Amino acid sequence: CSAGTSGRTDTQYF.

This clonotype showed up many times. In DNA, the CDR3 is TGTGCCAGCAGCCCTGGACTAGCGGGATTTGGCGAGCAGTACTTC. It codes for CASSPGLAGFGEQYF. This rearrangement joins TRBV3-1 to TRBJ2-7; 12 bases are shared with TRBD2. The V gene's germline CDR1 is LGHDT and CDR2 YNNKEL (reference sequence). This CDR3 is 15 amino acids long. The V and J ends lost 4 bases and 6 bases, in that order; junction bases with no gene match: 7.

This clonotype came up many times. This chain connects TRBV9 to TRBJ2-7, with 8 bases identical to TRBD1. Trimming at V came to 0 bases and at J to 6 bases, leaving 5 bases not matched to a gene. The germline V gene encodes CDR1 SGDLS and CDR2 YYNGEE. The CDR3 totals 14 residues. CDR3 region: CASSVEGQGPEQYF. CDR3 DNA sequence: TGTGCCAGCAGCGTAGAAGGACAGGGCCCCGAGCAGTACTTC.

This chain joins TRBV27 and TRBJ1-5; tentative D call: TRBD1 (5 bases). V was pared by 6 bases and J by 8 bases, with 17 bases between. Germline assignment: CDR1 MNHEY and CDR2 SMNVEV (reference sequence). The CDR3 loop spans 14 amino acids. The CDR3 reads CASSRRGPGEPQHF. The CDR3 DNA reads TGTGCCAGCAGCCGTAGAGGACCGGGGGAGCCCCAGCATTTT.

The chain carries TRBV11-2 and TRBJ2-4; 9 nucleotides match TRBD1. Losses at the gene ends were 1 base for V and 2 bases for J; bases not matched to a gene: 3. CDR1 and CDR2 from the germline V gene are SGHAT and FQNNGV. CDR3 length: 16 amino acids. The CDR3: CASSLGTGATKNIQYF. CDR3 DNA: TGTGCCAGCAGCTTAGGGACAGGGGCCACCAAAAACATTCAGTACTTC.

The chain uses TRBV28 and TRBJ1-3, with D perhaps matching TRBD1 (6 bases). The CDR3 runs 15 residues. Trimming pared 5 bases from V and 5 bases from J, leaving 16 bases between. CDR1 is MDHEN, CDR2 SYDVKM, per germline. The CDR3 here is CASSPGGRGRNTIYF. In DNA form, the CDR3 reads TGTGCCAGCAGTCCTGGGGGCAGGGGTAGAAACACCATATATTTT.

CDR3 in amino acids: CASSSVGAEAFF. The CDR3, as DNA: TGTGCCAGCAGTTCAGTGGGTGCTGAAGCTTTCTTT. This chain uses TRBV12-3 or TRBV12-4 with TRBJ1-1; D remains ambiguous. V shed 4 bases and J shed 6 bases, with 9 bases lying between them. The CDR3 is 12 amino acids.